These 27 T cell receptor beta chains came from one sample sequenced in a study of OX40 agonist ivuxolimab in advanced cancers. TCRdb's table, derived via immunoSEQ multiplex PCR, lists solely in-frame clones and lacks some. This sample carries 30,000 to 40,000 clones, roughly 87% of them seen once, and the ten largest clones take 15% to 20%. The specimen comprised CD4+ or CD8+ T cells sorted from blood, sampled in a trial of the OX40 agonist ivuxolimab. Source of these receptors: an adult with an advanced solid tumor such as melanoma, head and neck, liver or kidney cancer.

The V call is TRBV5-1, the J call TRBJ2-1, with D hard to call. Trimming removed 5 bases at V and 0 bases at J, with 9 bases between. The germline gives CDR1 SGHRS, CDR2 YFSETQ. The CDR3 runs 14 residues. CDR3 bases: TGCGCCAGCAGAGGTTCAGTCTCCTACAATGAGCAGTTCTTC. This encodes CASRGSVSYNEQFF.

The chain joins TRBV10-2 to TRBJ2-3, with 7 bases that match TRBD1. The CDR3 consists of 15 residues. Per the germline V gene, CDR1 is WSHSY and CDR2 is SAAADI. The V segment lost 6 bases and the J segment 2 bases; nucleotides outside the gene matches: 8. The DNA for the CDR3 is TGCGCCAGCAGCCCGGACAGGCTATACACAGATACGCAGTATTTT. The encoded protein is CASSPDRLYTDTQYF.

As regards this clone: At one of its ends the junction is not consistent with the germline gene, which may arise from a read error. The chain carries TRBV10-3 and TRBJ2-1; 8 bases align to TRBD1. Germline V lookup: CDR1 ENHRY, CDR2 SYGVKD. The CDR3 covers 13 residues. The CDR3 bases are TGTGCCACCAGTTCCAGGGGGCTCAATGAGCAGTTCTTC. Translating gives CATSSRGLNEQFF.

This chain uses TRBV10-3 with TRBJ2-1; D may be TRBD1 (6 bases). With 8 bases removed from V and 5 bases from J, the gap between germline ends came to 10 bases. Germline-derived CDR1 and CDR2 are ENHRY and SYGVKD. The CDR3 loop spans 12 amino acids. The CDR3 sequence: CAIGGGNNEQFF. In DNA form, the CDR3 reads TGTGCCATCGGGGGCGGAAACAATGAGCAGTTCTTC.

The chain couples TRBV18 to TRBJ2-3; either TRBD1 or TRBD2 may supply D (6 bases each). Looked up from germline, CDR1 is KGHSH and CDR2 is LQKENI. The CDR3 loop spans 16 amino acids. With 0 bases removed from V and 4 bases from J, the gap between germline ends came to 14 bases. CDR3 amino acids: CASSPPLVEGADTQYF. Here the CDR3 DNA reads TGTGCCAGCTCACCACCGTTGGTGGAGGGGGCAGATACGCAGTATTTT.

V and J are TRBV4-1 and TRBJ2-3; D remains ambiguous. The CDR3 extends over 13 amino acids. The germline gives CDR1 MGHRA, CDR2 YSYEKL. V was trimmed by 0 bases and J by 5 bases, leaving 6 bases between them. CDR3 in DNA: TGCGCCAGCAGCCAAGAATTGATAGATACGCAGTATTTT. This gives the protein CASSQELIDTQYF.

V usage is TRBV19 and J usage is TRBJ2-7; tentatively, D is TRBD1 (5 bases). Germline V CDR1 and CDR2: LNHDA, SQIVND (reference sequence). This CDR3 region has 15 residues. Trimming shortened V by 5 bases and J by 1 base, and 15 bases separated the two germline ends. This chain's CDR3 is CASSFTGSRSYEQYF. CDR3 nucleotides: TGTGCCAGTAGTTTCACAGGTTCTCGATCCTACGAGCAGTACTTC.

The rearrangement joins TRBV19 to TRBJ2-2; D is perhaps TRBD1 or TRBD2 (5 bases each). Deletions cut 3 bases from V and 10 bases from J, with 9 bases between. The CDR3 covers 12 residues. The V gene's germline CDR1 is LNHDA and CDR2 SQIVND (reference sequence). CDR3 coding DNA: TGTGCCAGTAGTATCGGGACGGTGGAGCTGTTTTTT. It specifies CASSIGTVELFF. Full variable domain (remainder filled in from reference TRBV19 and TRBJ2-2): DGGITQSPKYLFRKEGQNVTLSCEQNLNHDAMYWYRQDPGQGLRLIYYSQIVNDFQKGDIAEGYSVSREKKESFPLTVTSAQKNPTAFYLCASSIGTVELFFGEGSRLTVL.

This clone was detected once. The chain joins TRBV7-9 to TRBJ2-2, with TRBD2 matching over 8 bases. The germline CDR1 and CDR2 sequences are SEHNR and FQNEAQ (reference sequence). The CDR3 sequence is 16 residues long. J gave up 3 bases and V 3 bases, and 6 bases lay outside the gene matches. DNA of the CDR3: TGTGCCAGCAGCTTGCCGCCGGGAGGGGACACCGGGGAGCTGTTTTTT. Amino acids: CASSLPPGGDTGELFF. The full variable domain, rest sourced from reference TRBV7-9 and TRBJ2-2, is DTGVSQNPRHKITKRGQNVTFRCDPISEHNRLYWYRQTLGQGPEFLTYFQNEAQLEKSRLLSDRFSAERPKGSFSTLEIQRTEQGDSAMYLCASSLPPGGDTGELFFGEGSRLTVL.

The CDR3 DNA sequence: TGCAGCGCGCCGGACAGGCCGGCTGGCTACACCTTC. It codes for CSAPDRPAGYTF. The V and J genes are TRBV29-1 and TRBJ1-2, with 7 nucleotides matching TRBD1. V trimming: 7 bases; J trimming: 7 bases; junction bases outside the gene matches: 9. Germline CDR1 SQVTM, CDR2 ANQGSEA. The CDR3 totals 12 residues.

The chain employs TRBV4-3 and TRBJ2-7; 10 nucleotides align to TRBD2. Germline CDR1 reads LGHNA; CDR2 reads YSLEER. With 3 bases clipped from V and 0 bases from J, the junction kept 2 bases outside the gene matches. This CDR3 has 15 residues. In DNA form, the CDR3 reads TGCGCCAGCAGCCAGGTAGCGGGGGGCTCCTACGAGCAGTACTTC. The encoded protein is CASSQVAGGSYEQYF.

The rearrangement joins TRBV27 to TRBJ1-1; 7 bases fit TRBD1. CDR3 size: 15 residues. The germline CDR1 and CDR2 sequences are MNHEY and SMNVEV (reference sequence). J lost 4 bases, V lost 6 bases, and 11 bases had no gene match. CDR3 bases: TGTGCCAGCAGCCGCGCAGGGGGGGGGATCACTGAAGCTTTCTTT. This codes for CASSRAGGGITEAFF.

In this sample, this clone is medium-sized. CDR3 protein: CASSLVASDTQYF. CDR3 nucleotides: TGTGCCAGCAGCTTAGTAGCCTCAGATACGCAGTATTTT. The chain uses TRBV11-3 and TRBJ2-3, with D hard to call. The CDR3 is made up of 13 amino acids. Trimming shortened V by 1 base and J by 4 bases, and 6 bases separated the two germline ends. Germline loops: CDR1 SGHNT, CDR2 YENEEA.

The chain has TRBV21-1 and TRBJ1-1. TRBV21-1 is a pseudogene segment. The CDR3 runs 15 residues. This CDR3 reads CASSPQGERRAEAFF. The DNA of the CDR3 is TGTGCCAGCAGCCCCCAAGGAGAGAGGAGGGCTGAAGCTTTCTTT.

The genes are TRBV6-6 and TRBJ2-5; 10 positions agree with TRBD2. Germline CDR1 MNHNY, CDR2 SVGAGI (reference sequence). V shed 0 bases, J shed 4 bases, and the junction held 5 bases outside the gene matches. CDR3 length equals 16 residues. In nucleotides, the CDR3 is TGTGCCAGCAGTTACTCGAGGGCTAGCGGGGGAGAGACCCAGTACTTC. Its translation is CASSYSRASGGETQYF.

The chain carries TRBV27 and TRBJ1-4; D perhaps matches TRBD1 (5 bases). Germline loops: CDR1 MNHEY, CDR2 SMNVEV (reference sequence). Trimming took off 4 bases at V and 0 bases at J, with 6 bases between the two ends. The CDR3 has 14 residues. The chain's CDR3 is CASSWTTTNEKLFF. The CDR3 nucleotides are TGTGCCAGCAGTTGGACAACAACTAATGAAAAACTGTTTTTT.

The chain links TRBV4-1 to TRBJ1-4, with no clear D. Trimming stripped 1 base from V and 3 bases from J, with 9 bases between. Germline CDR1 is MGHRA and CDR2 is YSYEKL. This CDR3 has 15 residues. In nucleotides, the CDR3 is TGCGCCAGCAGCCAAGGGACGGCCCCTAATGAAAAACTGTTTTTT. Protein sequence: CASSQGTAPNEKLFF.

The genes are TRBV11-3 and TRBJ2-1; D call uncertain. The CDR3 runs to 15 residues. Trimming removed 0 bases at V and 4 bases at J, with 10 bases between. Per the germline V gene, CDR1 is SGHNT and CDR2 is YENEEA. This CDR3 is CASSLDPGQYNEQFF. CDR3 sequence (DNA): TGTGCCAGCAGCTTAGATCCCGGTCAGTACAATGAGCAGTTCTTC.

The chain carries TRBV4-1 and TRBJ1-1; D gene unclear. The length of the CDR3 is 12 residues. Between the trimmed V and J ends, which lost 0 bases and 4 bases, there was a span of 3 bases. The germline CDR1 and CDR2 sequences are MGHRA and YSYEKL. The DNA for the CDR3 is TGCGCCAGCAGCCAAGATACCACTGAAGCTTTCTTT. Its translation is CASSQDTTEAFF.

Points on this clone: Distinct nucleotide sequences in the sample also encode this CDR3. The CDR3 DNA follows: TGTGCCTGGAGTGGAGGGACCACTGAAGCTTTCTTT. This sequence encodes CAWSGGTTEAFF. The chain couples TRBV30 to TRBJ1-1; possibly TRBD1 for D (5 bases). Germline V CDR1 and CDR2: GTSNPN, SVGIG (reference sequence). The CDR3 is 12 residues long. Trimming shortened V by 1 base and J by 4 bases, and 7 bases separated the two germline ends.

V gene TRBV5-6 combines with J gene TRBJ2-6; D gene unclear. CDR3 length equals 15 residues. CDR1 is SGHDT, CDR2 YYEEEE, per germline. V was cut by 0 bases and J by 2 bases, with 6 bases left in between. As DNA, the CDR3 is TGTGCCAGCAGCTTGGTGGCCCCTGGGGCCAACGTCCTGACTTTC. This gives the protein CASSLVAPGANVLTF.

The chain links TRBV10-3 to TRBJ2-7, with D perhaps TRBD1 (6 bases). The CDR3 contains 14 residues. Germline CDR1 ENHRY, CDR2 SYGVKD. V was cut by 7 bases and J by 3 bases, with 16 bases left in between. The CDR3 protein is CAITPEDSLYEQYF. CDR3 in DNA: TGTGCCATCACCCCCGAGGACAGCCTCTACGAGCAGTACTTC.

Note on this clone: The CDR3 end shows no conserved phenylalanine or tryptophan, and so a read error is likely. The DNA is omitted, as the CDR3 cannot be located on it reliably, and the CDR3 follows TCRdb's listing. The J gene is TRBJ1-1, the V gene TRBV19; TRBD1, as called in the table, went unchecked against the DNA. The CDR3 is 15 amino acids long, termini counted. The V gene's germline CDR1 is LNHDA and CDR2 SQIVND (reference sequence). The CDR3: CASSTTLGTGTILLC.

The J gene is TRBJ1-1, the V gene TRBV7-9, with D unclear. The CDR3 is made up of 14 amino acids. V gave up 1 base and J gave up 4 bases, with 10 bases separating them. Germline CDR1 SEHNR, CDR2 FQNEAQ (reference sequence). The CDR3: CASSLGLDSTEAFF. As DNA, the CDR3 is TGTGCCAGCAGCTTAGGATTAGATAGCACTGAAGCTTTCTTT.

This chain links TRBV6-5 with TRBJ1-2, with D hard to call. Germline values: CDR1 MNHEY, CDR2 SVGAGI. This CDR3 spans 12 amino acids. The germline V and J ends were trimmed by 0 bases and 10 bases, with 9 bases remaining between them. The DNA of the CDR3 is TGTGCCAGCAGTTACTCGGAGGTGAACTACACCTTC. Translated: CASSYSEVNYTF.

The chain is built from TRBV16 and TRBJ2-2; D ambiguous. V was cut by 5 bases and J by 0 bases, with 7 bases left in between. Germline loops: CDR1 KGHSY, CDR2 FQNENV. The CDR3 covers 14 residues. The CDR3, as DNA: TGTGCCAGCAGCGAAGGATCGAACACCGGGGAGCTGTTTTTT. Amino acids: CASSEGSNTGELFF. Combining the CDR3 with reference TRBV16 and TRBJ2-2 gives the whole variable domain GEEVAQTPKHLVRGEGQKAKLYCAPIKGHSYVFWYQQVLKNEFKFLISFQNENVFDETGMPKERFSAKCLPNSPCSLEIQATKLEDSAVYFCASSEGSNTGELFFGEGSRLTVL.

The V and J genes are TRBV19 and TRBJ2-2; perhaps TRBD2 as D (6 bases). Germline V lookup: CDR1 LNHDA, CDR2 SQIVND (reference sequence). This CDR3 comprises 15 residues. V dropped 6 bases and J dropped 2 bases, with 13 bases sitting between them. CDR3: CASREGGSNTGELFF. The CDR3 coding sequence is TGTGCCAGTAGGGAGGGAGGAAGTAACACCGGGGAGCTGTTTTTT.